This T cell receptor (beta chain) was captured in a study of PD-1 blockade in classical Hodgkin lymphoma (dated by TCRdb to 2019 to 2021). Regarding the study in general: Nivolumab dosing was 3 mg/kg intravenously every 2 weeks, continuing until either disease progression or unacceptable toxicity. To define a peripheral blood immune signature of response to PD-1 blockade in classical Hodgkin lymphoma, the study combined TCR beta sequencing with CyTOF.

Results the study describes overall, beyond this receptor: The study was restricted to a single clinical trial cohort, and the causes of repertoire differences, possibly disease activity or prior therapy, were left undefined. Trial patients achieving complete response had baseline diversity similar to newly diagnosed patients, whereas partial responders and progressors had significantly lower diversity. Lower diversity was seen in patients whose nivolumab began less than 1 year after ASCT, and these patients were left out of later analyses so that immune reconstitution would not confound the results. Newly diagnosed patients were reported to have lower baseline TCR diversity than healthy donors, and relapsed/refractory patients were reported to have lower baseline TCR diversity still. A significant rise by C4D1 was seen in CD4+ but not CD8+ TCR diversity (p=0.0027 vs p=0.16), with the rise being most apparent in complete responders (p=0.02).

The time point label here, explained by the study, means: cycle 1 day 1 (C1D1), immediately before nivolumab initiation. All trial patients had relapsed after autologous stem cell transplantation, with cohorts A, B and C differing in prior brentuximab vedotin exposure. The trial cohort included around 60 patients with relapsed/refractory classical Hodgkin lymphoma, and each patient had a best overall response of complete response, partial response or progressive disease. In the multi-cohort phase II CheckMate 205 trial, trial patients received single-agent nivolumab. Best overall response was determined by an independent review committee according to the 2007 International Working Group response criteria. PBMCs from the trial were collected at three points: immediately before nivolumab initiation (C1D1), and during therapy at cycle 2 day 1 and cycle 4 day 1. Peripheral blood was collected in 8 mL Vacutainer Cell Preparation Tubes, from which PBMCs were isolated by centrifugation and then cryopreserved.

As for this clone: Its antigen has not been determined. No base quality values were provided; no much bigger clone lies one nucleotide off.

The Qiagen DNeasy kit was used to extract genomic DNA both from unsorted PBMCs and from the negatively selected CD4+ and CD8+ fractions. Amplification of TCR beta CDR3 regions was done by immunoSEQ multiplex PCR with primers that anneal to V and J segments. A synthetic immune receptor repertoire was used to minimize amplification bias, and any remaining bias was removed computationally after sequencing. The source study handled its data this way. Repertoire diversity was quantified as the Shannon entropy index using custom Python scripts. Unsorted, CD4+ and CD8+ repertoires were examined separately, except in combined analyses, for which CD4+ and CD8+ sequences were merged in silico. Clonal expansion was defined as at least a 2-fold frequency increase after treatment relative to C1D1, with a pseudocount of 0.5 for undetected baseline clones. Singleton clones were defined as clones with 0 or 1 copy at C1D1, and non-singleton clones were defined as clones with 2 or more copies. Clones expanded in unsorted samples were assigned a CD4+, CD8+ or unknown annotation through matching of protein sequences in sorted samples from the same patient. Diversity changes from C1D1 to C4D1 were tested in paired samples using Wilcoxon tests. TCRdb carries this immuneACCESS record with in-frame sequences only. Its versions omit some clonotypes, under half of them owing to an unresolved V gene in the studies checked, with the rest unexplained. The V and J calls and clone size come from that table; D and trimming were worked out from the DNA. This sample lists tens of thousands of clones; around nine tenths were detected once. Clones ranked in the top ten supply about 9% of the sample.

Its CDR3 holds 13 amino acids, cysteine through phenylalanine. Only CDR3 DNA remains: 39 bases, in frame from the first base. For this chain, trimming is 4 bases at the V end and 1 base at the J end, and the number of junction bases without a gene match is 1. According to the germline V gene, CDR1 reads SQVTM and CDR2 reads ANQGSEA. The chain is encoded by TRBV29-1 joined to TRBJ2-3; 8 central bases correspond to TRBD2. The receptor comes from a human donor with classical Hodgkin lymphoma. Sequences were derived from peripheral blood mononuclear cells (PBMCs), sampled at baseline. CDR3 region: CSVGSGGTDTQYF. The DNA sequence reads TGCAGCGTTGGTAGCGGGGGCACAGATACGCAGTATTTT.